This TCR beta chain comes out of a study of response to subunit inactivated influenza vaccine (dated by TCRdb to the late 2010s). A note on the overall study: To follow how T cells responded to a trivalent subunit inactivated influenza vaccine, the researchers relied on deep quantitative profiling of the T cell receptor repertoire. What the work shows at the level of the full study, not this receptor alone: The authors proposed that each seasonal influenza vaccination may bring in only a limited number of new T cells.

A remark on this clonotype: There is no known antigen for this receptor. The record has no base qualities; no much larger clone is one base away.

CDR1 and CDR2, per the germline V gene, are SQVTM and ANQGSEA. The germline ends are 19 bases apart after V is trimmed by 4 bases and J by 3 bases. Inclusive of the bounding cysteine and phenylalanine, the CDR3 is 15 residues long. Only the CDR3 DNA stays, 45 bases, in frame from base 1. Libraries were made using RT-PCR. These reads were obtained on an Illumina HiSeq 2500. Starting from the raw public reads, TCRdb applied fastp trimming at Q25, assembled clones with MiXCR and retained in-frame beta chains. Under each unique CDR3 protein, matching rows form one entry showing the most common genes and DNA. The sample table holds around 320,000 distinct CDR3 sequences, of which 20% to 25% were seen once. The ten largest clones represent 10% of the sample.

The sequence came from a man aged 50 to 75 who received an inactivated influenza vaccine. Donor details come from another sample of the same person, matched by shared clones. The specimen comprised PBMCs from blood, sampled approximately 22 months after vaccination. The chain couples TRBV29-1 to TRBJ2-7; the D element could tentatively be TRBD1 or TRBD2, as 5 bases agree for each. The CDR3 in this case is CSVGKLLGRSYEQYF. The DNA sequence reads TGCAGCGTTGGAAAGCTACTGGGACGGAGCTACGAGCAGTACTTC.